Presented here are 4 T cell receptor beta chains from one specimen sequenced in a study of blood T cells in healthy people across ages. Alongside a J-beta primer mix, a sample-barcoded 5' primer served in a second PCR lasting about 7 to 12 cycles. TCRdb analysed the 5' RACE reads with MiXCR anew, one entry per CDR3 protein. Of hundreds of thousands of distinct CDR3 sequences listed, 58% are singletons. Sequencing input: blood. These receptor sequences come from a man in his 60s in good health.

In this sample, this clonotype turned up once. The chain joins TRBV7-2 to TRBJ2-3; weak D call: TRBD1 (5 bases). The CDR3 runs 13 residues. CDR1 is SGHTA and CDR2 is FQGNSA in the germline V gene. V lost 0 bases and J 4 bases, leaving 5 bases between the germline ends. In DNA, the CDR3 is TGTGCCAGCAGCTTAGCGACAGCAGATACGCAGTATTTT. Its translation: CASSLATADTQYF.

J is TRBJ1-5 and V is TRBV10-3; 7 positions agree with TRBD1. V shed 4 bases and J 6 bases; nucleotides not matched to a gene: 6. The CDR3 is 14 amino acids. The germline V gene has CDR1 ENHRY and CDR2 SYGVKD. The DNA of the CDR3 is TGTGCCATCAGTGGACAGGGTCAAAGTCAGCCCCAGCATTTT. It codes for CAISGQGQSQPQHF.

This clonotype was detected many times. CDR3 amino acids: CASRRRSGTREETQYF. The CDR3 bases are TGTGCCAGCAGGCGCAGGTCCGGGACTAGAGAAGAGACCCAGTACTTC. The chain carries TRBV6-1 and TRBJ2-5; the match to TRBD2 covers 8 bases. Germline V gene data show CDR1 as MNHNS and CDR2 as SASEGT. The CDR3 spans 16 residues. Germline trimming cut 6 bases from V and 3 bases from J; bases unmatched to any gene: 12.

This clonotype appeared a few times. The chain combines TRBV2 with TRBJ1-2; no clear D. From germline, CDR1 is SNHLY and CDR2 FYNNEI. The CDR3 length is 14 residues. Trimming stripped 2 bases from V and 8 bases from J, with 15 bases between. CDR3 in amino acids: CASSESRSIQGYTF. DNA of the CDR3: TGTGCCAGCAGTGAAAGTAGGAGTATCCAAGGCTACACCTTC.